This T cell receptor (beta chain) was recorded in a study of siplizumab effects on memory and regulatory T cells. The CDR3 is 14 amino acids. V lost 8 bases, J lost 1 base, and 14 bases lay in between. The V gene's germline CDR1 is SGHVS and CDR2 FNYEAQ. Clones were read by immunoSEQ multiplex PCR, and TCRdb kept only the in-frame ones, dropping some. The sample consists of roughly 60,000 clones, 85% to 95% of them appearing once. This TCR came from a human donor in good health. The specimen was CD8+ T cells sorted from blood. The V gene is TRBV7-6, the J gene TRBJ1-1, with a possible D match to TRBD1 (6 bases). CDR3 residues: CASGTGIKNTEAFF. The CDR3 nucleotides are TGTGCCAGCGGTACAGGGATCAAGAACACTGAAGCTTTCTTT.